Below, 9 T cell receptor beta chains from the same sample are listed, as sequenced in a study of response to subunit inactivated influenza vaccine. TCRdb itself ran the RT-PCR reads through MiXCR, one entry per CDR3 protein. The table includes about 700,000 distinct CDR3 sequences, roughly 13% detected once. The specimen was PBMCs from blood, collected 14 days before vaccination. These receptors were obtained from a man in his fifties or sixties who received an inactivated influenza vaccine.

This clonotype was observed a handful of times. This rearrangement joins TRBV5-5 to TRBJ2-3; D is uncertain. Germline loops: CDR1 SGHKS, CDR2 YYEKEE (reference sequence). The CDR3 sequence is 14 residues long. Deletions cut 1 base from V and 0 bases from J, with 6 bases between. CDR3 DNA sequence: TGTGCCAGCAGCTTGCAGGAAAGCACAGATACGCAGTATTTT. Translation gives CASSLQESTDTQYF.

This chain connects TRBV4-2 to TRBJ2-4; D is perhaps TRBD1 (6 bases). Trimming removed 4 bases at V and 9 bases at J, with 22 bases between. The CDR3 spans 16 residues. From germline, CDR1 is LGHNA and CDR2 YNFKEQ. This chain's CDR3 is CASSREQGEKLSIQYF. DNA for the CDR3: TGTGCCAGCAGCCGCGAACAGGGAGAGAAATTGAGCATTCAGTACTTC.

The chain employs TRBV7-9 and TRBJ1-2; 7 bases match TRBD1. This CDR3 comprises 14 residues. CDR1 is SEHNR and CDR2 is FQNEAQ in the germline V gene (reference sequence). V lost 5 bases to trimming and J lost 8 bases; unmatched junction nucleotides: 11. CDR3 nucleotide sequence: TGTGCCAGCAGCCCCCCTACGACAGGGTCCGGCTACACCTTC. Protein sequence: CASSPPTTGSGYTF. The full variable domain, with the rest looked up from reference TRBV7-9 and TRBJ1-2, is DTGVSQNPRHKITKRGQNVTFRCDPISEHNRLYWYRQTLGQGPEFLTYFQNEAQLEKSRLLSDRFSAERPKGSFSTLEIQRTEQGDSAMYLCASSPPTTGSGYTFGSGTRLTVV.

This chain links TRBV7-9 with TRBJ2-3, with 9 bases aligning to TRBD2. Germline lookup yields CDR1 SEHNR and CDR2 FQNEAQ (reference sequence). This CDR3 has 15 amino acids. V lost 5 bases to trimming and J lost 0 bases; unmatched junction nucleotides: 3. The CDR3 sequence: CASSKGLASTDTQYF. CDR3 coding DNA: TGTGCCAGCAGCAAGGGACTAGCTAGCACAGATACGCAGTATTTT.

In this sample, this clonotype turned up a few times. The genes are TRBV20-1 and TRBJ2-7; TRBD2 aligns across 10 bases. V was clipped by 3 bases and J by 5 bases; unmatched bases: 10. Germline CDR1 and CDR2: DFQATT and SNEGSKA (reference sequence). The CDR3 length is 15 residues. Here the CDR3 DNA reads TGCAGTGCTAGCTTTTTTGGGACTAGCGAGCACGAGCAGTACTTC. Translating gives CSASFFGTSEHEQYF.

This chain joins TRBV7-8 and TRBJ2-1; 8 bases fit TRBD2. Germline trimming cut 4 bases from V and 15 bases from J; bases unmatched to any gene: 8. Germline assignment: CDR1 SGHVS and CDR2 FQNEAQ. The CDR3 is 12 residues long. In DNA form, the CDR3 reads TGTGCCAGCAGCTCGGGAGGGGCCTCGGGGTTCTTC. Amino acids: CASSSGGASGFF.

The V call is TRBV12-3 or TRBV12-4, the J call TRBJ2-1; D is ambiguous. Trimming stripped 6 bases from V and 7 bases from J, with 10 bases between. The CDR3 is 12 residues long. The CDR3 DNA reads TGTGCCAGCAGGATGTTACGGAATGAGCAGTTCTTC. Amino acid sequence: CASRMLRNEQFF.

The table lists this clonotype with a count of one. The V gene is TRBV4-1, the J gene TRBJ2-1; no reliable D call. CDR3 size: 14 residues. The V and J ends lost 0 bases and 8 bases respectively, with 11 bases between them. Germline V CDR1 and CDR2: MGHRA, YSYEKL. The CDR3 bases are TGCGCCAGCAGCCAAGATCCGAGGTTGTATGAGCAGTTCTTC. Its protein is CASSQDPRLYEQFF.

This clonotype appeared a few times. The genes are TRBV6-1 and TRBJ2-5; 14 positions match TRBD2. V shed 5 bases and J 5 bases; nucleotides not matched to a gene: 7. The germline CDR1 and CDR2 sequences are MNHNS and SASEGT. The CDR3 covers 16 residues. The CDR3 DNA reads TGTGCCAGCAGTAAGACTAGCGGGGGGGCCCCGGAGACCCAGTACTTC. It translates to CASSKTSGGAPETQYF.